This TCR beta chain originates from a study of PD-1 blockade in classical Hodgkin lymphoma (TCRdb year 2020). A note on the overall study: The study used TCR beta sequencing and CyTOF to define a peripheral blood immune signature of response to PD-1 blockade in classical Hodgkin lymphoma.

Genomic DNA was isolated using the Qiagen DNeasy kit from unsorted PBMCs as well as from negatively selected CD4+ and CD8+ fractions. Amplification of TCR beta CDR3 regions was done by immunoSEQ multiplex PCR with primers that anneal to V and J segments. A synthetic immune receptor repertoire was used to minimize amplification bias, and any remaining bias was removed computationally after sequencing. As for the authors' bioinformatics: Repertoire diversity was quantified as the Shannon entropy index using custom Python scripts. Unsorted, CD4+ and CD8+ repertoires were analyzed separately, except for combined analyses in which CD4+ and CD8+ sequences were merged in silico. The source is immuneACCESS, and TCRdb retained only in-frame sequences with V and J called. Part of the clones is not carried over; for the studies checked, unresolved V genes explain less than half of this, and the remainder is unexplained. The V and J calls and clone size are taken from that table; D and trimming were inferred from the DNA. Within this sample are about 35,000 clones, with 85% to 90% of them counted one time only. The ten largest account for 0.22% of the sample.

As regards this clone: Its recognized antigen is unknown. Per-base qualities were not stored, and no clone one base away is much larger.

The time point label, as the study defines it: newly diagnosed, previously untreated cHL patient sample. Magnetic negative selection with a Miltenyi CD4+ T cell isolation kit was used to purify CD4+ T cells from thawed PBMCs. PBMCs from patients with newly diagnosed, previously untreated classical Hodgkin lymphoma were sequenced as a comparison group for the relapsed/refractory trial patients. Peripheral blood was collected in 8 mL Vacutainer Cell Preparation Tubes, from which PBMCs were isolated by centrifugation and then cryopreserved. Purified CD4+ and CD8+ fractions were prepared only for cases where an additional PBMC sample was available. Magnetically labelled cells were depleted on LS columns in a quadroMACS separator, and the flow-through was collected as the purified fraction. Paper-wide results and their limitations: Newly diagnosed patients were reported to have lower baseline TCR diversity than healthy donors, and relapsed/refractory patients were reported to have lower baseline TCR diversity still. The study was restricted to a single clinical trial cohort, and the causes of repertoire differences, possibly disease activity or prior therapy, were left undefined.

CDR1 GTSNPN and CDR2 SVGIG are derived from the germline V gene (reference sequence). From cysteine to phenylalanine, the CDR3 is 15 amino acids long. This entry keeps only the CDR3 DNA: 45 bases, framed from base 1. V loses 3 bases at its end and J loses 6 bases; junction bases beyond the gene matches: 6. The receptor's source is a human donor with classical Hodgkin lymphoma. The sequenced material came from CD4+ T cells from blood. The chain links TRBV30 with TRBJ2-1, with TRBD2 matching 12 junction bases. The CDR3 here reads CAWRAGLAGTNEQFF. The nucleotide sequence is TGTGCCTGGAGAGCGGGACTAGCGGGTACCAATGAGCAGTTCTTC. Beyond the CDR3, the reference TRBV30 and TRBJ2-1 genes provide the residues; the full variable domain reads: SQTIHQWPATLVQPVGSPLSLECTVEGTSNPNLYWYRQAAGRGLQLLFYSVGIGQISSEVPQNLSASRPQDRQFILSSKKLLLSDSGFYLCAWRAGLAGTNEQFFGPGTRLTVL.